A single sample is the source of the 26 T cell receptor beta chains below, sequenced in a study of shared clonotypes between healthy human individuals. Repertoires were generated with immunoSEQ multiplex PCR, while TCRdb's copy carries only in-frame clones and drops some. The sample carries over a million clones, more than 95% recorded once. Input material: naive CD4+ T cells sorted from blood. Subset indicated: CD45RA+ positively selected. Source of these receptors: a young man in good health.

The chain joins TRBV6-1 to TRBJ1-3; tentatively, D is TRBD1 (5 bases). V was trimmed by 6 bases and J by 3 bases, leaving 9 bases between them. Germline-derived CDR1 and CDR2 are MNHNS and SASEGT. The CDR3 runs to 13 residues. CDR3 sequence reads: CASSTGDGNTIYF. The CDR3 DNA follows: TGTGCCAGCAGCACAGGAGATGGAAACACCATATATTTT.

The chain recombines TRBV19 with TRBJ1-4; D perhaps matches TRBD1 (5 bases). This CDR3 contains 14 residues. The germline V gene has CDR1 LNHDA and CDR2 SQIVND (reference sequence). Between the trimmed V and J ends, which lost 6 bases and 10 bases, there was a span of 18 bases. DNA for the CDR3: TGTGCCAGTAGGCCGGAAAAGGGGTTGGGAAAACTGTTTTTT. Protein sequence: CASRPEKGLGKLFF.

For this clone: In the same sample, other DNA sequences code for this CDR3. J is TRBJ2-2 and V is TRBV6-1; D not resolved. Trimming cost V 1 base and J 7 bases, with 4 bases left between them. This CDR3 spans 12 amino acids. Germline-derived CDR1 and CDR2 are MNHNS and SASEGT. The CDR3 region is CASSEGGGELFF. CDR3 sequence (DNA): TGTGCCAGCAGTGAAGGGGGCGGGGAGCTGTTTTTT.

The V call is TRBV7-2, the J call TRBJ2-7; 7 bases align to TRBD2. Germline CDR1 SGHTA, CDR2 FQGNSA. The junction had 12 bases not matched to a gene; V was cut back by 0 bases and J by 4 bases. The CDR3 totals 17 residues. The CDR3 DNA is TGTGCCAGCAGCTTAGCTGGAGCGGGATCTGGTTTTTACGAGCAGTACTTC. Translated, it gives CASSLAGAGSGFYEQYF. The full variable domain, with the rest looked up from reference TRBV7-2 and TRBJ2-7, is GAGVSQSPSNKVTEKGKDVELRCDPISGHTALYWYRQSLGQGLEFLIYFQGNSAPDKSGLPSDRFSAERTGGSVSTLTIQRTQQEDSAVYLCASSLAGAGSGFYEQYFGPGTRLTVT.

The gene calls are TRBV4-3 and TRBJ2-7; unclear D gene. The CDR3 is made up of 16 amino acids. Germline V CDR1 and CDR2: LGHNA, YSLEER. V was trimmed by 4 bases and J by 2 bases, leaving 18 bases between them. The CDR3 sequence: CASSRLFGDSAYEQYF. In DNA form, the CDR3 reads TGCGCCAGCAGCCGGCTCTTTGGGGATTCCGCCTACGAGCAGTACTTC.

Here the CDR3 DNA reads TGTGCCAGCACGACAGGGATGGAGACCCAGTACTTC. Protein product: CASTTGMETQYF. This rearrangement joins TRBV2 to TRBJ2-5; TRBD1 agrees at 7 bases. The germline V gene has CDR1 SNHLY and CDR2 FYNNEI. After removal of 7 bases from V and 5 bases from J, the junction contained 4 bases not matched to a gene. CDR3 length equals 12 residues. The full variable domain, in which reference TRBV2 and TRBJ2-5 provide the parts outside the CDR3, is EPEVTQTPSHQVTQMGQEVILRCVPISNHLYFYWYRQILGQKVEFLVSFYNNEISEKSEIFDDQFSVERPDGSNFTLKIRSTKLEDSAMYFCASTTGMETQYFGPGTRLLVL.

The rearrangement joins TRBV2 to TRBJ1-2; no definite D call. V gave up 3 bases and J gave up 0 bases, with 8 bases separating them. CDR1 is SNHLY, CDR2 FYNNEI, per germline. The CDR3 consists of 14 residues. CDR3 in DNA: TGTGCCAGCAGTGACCCGGGAGCTAACTATGGCTACACCTTC. The encoded protein is CASSDPGANYGYTF.

This chain connects TRBV28 to TRBJ1-1; 8 bases map to TRBD1. This CDR3 spans 14 amino acids. J lost 1 base, V lost 6 bases, and 4 bases had no gene match. Germline assignment: CDR1 MDHEN and CDR2 SYDVKM. CDR3 sequence: CASSRQGWNTEAFF. In DNA form, the CDR3 reads TGTGCCAGCAGCCGACAGGGGTGGAACACTGAAGCTTTCTTT.

V gene TRBV28 combines with J gene TRBJ1-5, with D uncertain. Deletions cut 2 bases from V and 11 bases from J, with 13 bases between. Germline V gives CDR1 MDHEN, CDR2 SYDVKM. This CDR3 comprises 13 residues. CDR3 sequence (DNA): TGTGCCAGCAGTTTAGTGCTTGGGTCAGCCCAGCATTTT. Protein product: CASSLVLGSAQHF.

The V and J genes are TRBV13 and TRBJ2-7, with D perhaps TRBD1 (6 bases). V was cut by 5 bases and J by 3 bases, with 11 bases left in between. The germline CDR1 and CDR2 sequences are PRHDT and FYEKMQ (reference sequence). The CDR3 sequence is 13 residues long. In nucleotides, the CDR3 is TGTGCCAGCAGCGGTTCAGGGGACTACGAGCAGTACTTC. Its translation: CASSGSGDYEQYF.

The chain joins TRBV6-1 to TRBJ2-1, with D possibly TRBD1 on 6 matching bases. V lost 6 bases, J lost 8 bases, and 17 bases lay in between. The CDR3 runs 14 residues. CDR1 and CDR2 (germline): MNHNS, SASEGT. The CDR3 reads CASSQGQGSYEQFF. DNA of the CDR3: TGTGCCAGCAGCCAAGGGCAGGGGTCTTATGAGCAGTTCTTC.

The chain uses TRBV28 and TRBJ1-5; 10 nucleotides agree with TRBD1. V was clipped by 6 bases and J by 4 bases; unmatched bases: 6. The CDR3 extends over 15 amino acids. From germline, CDR1 is MDHEN and CDR2 SYDVKM. The chain's CDR3 is CASRWDRGHNQPQHF. DNA of the CDR3: TGTGCCAGCAGATGGGACAGGGGCCATAATCAGCCCCAGCATTTT.

The chain has TRBV14 and TRBJ2-3; weak D call: TRBD2 (6 bases). Per the germline V gene, CDR1 is SGHDN and CDR2 is FVKESK. The CDR3 length is 14 residues. V dropped 5 bases and J dropped 3 bases, with 12 bases sitting between them. The CDR3 loop reads CASSNRDWTDTQYF. The CDR3 nucleotides are TGTGCCAGCAGCAACCGGGACTGGACAGATACGCAGTATTTT.

V and J are TRBV29-1 and TRBJ2-7, with 7 positions matching TRBD1. CDR3 length equals 14 residues. V shed 5 bases, J shed 5 bases, and the junction held 12 bases outside the gene matches. Germline CDR1 and CDR2: SQVTM and ANQGSEA. CDR3 in DNA: TGCAGCGTTCGAGGGGGCTTATACTGGGACGAGCAGTACTTC. Residues: CSVRGGLYWDEQYF.

The gene calls are TRBV9 and TRBJ2-1, with D unresolved. The germline V gene encodes CDR1 SGDLS and CDR2 YYNGEE. Between the trimmed V and J ends, which lost 3 bases and 5 bases, there was a span of 6 bases. This CDR3 has 12 residues. The CDR3 here is CASSERHNEQFF. The CDR3 DNA reads as TGTGCCAGCAGCGAACGCCACAATGAGCAGTTCTTC.

This CDR3 is CASSNFRGDFQETQYF. The CDR3 coding sequence is TGTGCCAGCAGTAATTTCAGGGGAGACTTCCAAGAGACCCAGTACTTC. This chain joins TRBV28 and TRBJ2-5, with D perhaps matching TRBD1 (6 bases). CDR1 and CDR2 (germline): MDHEN, SYDVKM. The V end was cut by 5 bases, the J end by 1 base, with 17 bases between. The CDR3 spans 16 residues.

The chain uses TRBV14 and TRBJ2-1, with D possibly TRBD1 on 6 matching bases. The CDR3 runs 14 residues. Germline V CDR1 and CDR2: SGHDN, FVKESK. Trimming took 4 bases from V and 5 from J, leaving 12 bases between them. CDR3 region: CASSRGGYDNEQFF. The CDR3 nucleotides are TGTGCCAGCAGCCGAGGGGGTTACGACAATGAGCAGTTCTTC.

The table lists this clone with a count of one. The rearrangement links TRBV28 to TRBJ2-3; 7 nucleotides align to TRBD2. CDR1 is MDHEN and CDR2 is SYDVKM in the germline V gene. V was pared by 6 bases and J by 3 bases, with 9 bases of the junction left unmatched. CDR3 length: 15 amino acids. The CDR3 nucleotides are TGTGCCAGCAGGACGAAGCGGGATTTGACAGATACGCAGTATTTT. Protein sequence: CASRTKRDLTDTQYF.

The V call is TRBV5-1, the J call TRBJ2-5; 12 bases agree with TRBD1. Germline V lookup: CDR1 SGHRS, CDR2 YFSETQ. V lost 7 bases, J lost 5 bases, and 9 bases stayed unmatched. The CDR3 sequence is 15 residues long. In nucleotides, the CDR3 is TGCGCCAGCTACTCCCGGGACAGGGGGCGGGAGACCCAGTACTTC. It codes for CASYSRDRGRETQYF.

Regarding this clone: The identical CDR3 is also encoded by other nucleotide sequences in the sample. This rearrangement joins TRBV4-3 to TRBJ2-7; D remains ambiguous. The germline V gene encodes CDR1 LGHNA and CDR2 YSLEER. V shed 0 bases and J shed 3 bases, with 6 bases lying between them. The CDR3 is made up of 13 amino acids. The CDR3 DNA follows: TGCGCCAGCAGCCAAGATCGTGGCTACGAGCAGTACTTC. Translated: CASSQDRGYEQYF.

The genes are TRBV5-1 and TRBJ1-1; 7 bases are a match to TRBD1. V gave up 1 base and J gave up 5 bases; unmatched junction bases: 8. The CDR3 sequence is 15 residues long. CDR1 is SGHRS and CDR2 is YFSETQ in the germline V gene. CDR3 sequence: CASSLLATGETEAFF. In nucleotides, the CDR3 is TGCGCCAGCAGCTTGCTAGCAACAGGGGAAACTGAAGCTTTCTTT.

To note about this clone: Other DNA sequences from this sample encode an identical CDR3 as well. The V gene is TRBV7-2, the J gene TRBJ2-5; TRBD2 agrees at 12 bases. The junction had 4 bases not matched to a gene; V was cut back by 6 bases and J by 5 bases. The CDR3 consists of 14 residues. The V gene's germline CDR1 is SGHTA and CDR2 FQGNSA. The CDR3, as DNA: TGTGCCAGCAGTCTAGCGGGAGGGCCCGAGACCCAGTACTTC. It specifies CASSLAGGPETQYF. Full variable domain (remainder filled in from reference TRBV7-2 and TRBJ2-5): GAGVSQSPSNKVTEKGKDVELRCDPISGHTALYWYRQSLGQGLEFLIYFQGNSAPDKSGLPSDRFSAERTGGSVSTLTIQRTQQEDSAVYLCASSLAGGPETQYFGPGTRLLVL.

V usage is TRBV27 and J usage is TRBJ2-2, with D unresolved. V dropped 6 bases and J dropped 0 bases, with 5 bases sitting between them. Germline V lookup: CDR1 MNHEY, CDR2 SMNVEV (reference sequence). This CDR3 region has 13 residues. CDR3 amino acids: CASRETNTGELFF. The CDR3 DNA is TGTGCCAGCAGAGAGACGAACACCGGGGAGCTGTTTTTT.

The rearrangement links TRBV11-2 to TRBJ2-4, with 12 bases matching TRBD2. CDR1 and CDR2 from the germline V gene are SGHAT and FQNNGV. J lost 0 bases, V lost 3 bases, and 9 bases had no gene match. This CDR3 comprises 19 residues. CDR3 DNA: TGTGCCAGCAGCTTTAGAGCTAGCGGGAGGGACGAAGCCAAAAACATTCAGTACTTC. This translates into CASSFRASGRDEAKNIQYF. Full variable domain (rest looked up from reference TRBV11-2 and TRBJ2-4): EAGVAQSPRYKIIEKRQSVAFWCNPISGHATLYWYQQILGQGPKLLIQFQNNGVVDDSQLPKDRFSAERLKGVDSTLKIQPAKLEDSAVYLCASSFRASGRDEAKNIQYFGAGTRLSVL.

The rearrangement joins TRBV2 to TRBJ1-5; D is perhaps TRBD1 (5 bases). The CDR3 spans 14 residues. CDR1 and CDR2 (germline): SNHLY, FYNNEI. V lost 8 bases and J 5 bases, leaving 16 bases between the germline ends. This CDR3 is CASGRDPGDQPQHF. The CDR3, as DNA: TGTGCCAGCGGCCGGGACCCCGGGGATCAGCCCCAGCATTTT.

V is TRBV19 and J is TRBJ1-1, with a possible D match to TRBD1 (5 bases). CDR3 length equals 17 residues. Germline assignment: CDR1 LNHDA and CDR2 SQIVND (reference sequence). The germline V and J ends were trimmed by 3 bases and 0 bases, with 17 bases remaining between them. CDR3 nucleotide sequence: TGTGCCAGTAGTATGGTAGGAAGGGGCCCGATGAACACTGAAGCTTTCTTT. This gives the protein CASSMVGRGPMNTEAFF.